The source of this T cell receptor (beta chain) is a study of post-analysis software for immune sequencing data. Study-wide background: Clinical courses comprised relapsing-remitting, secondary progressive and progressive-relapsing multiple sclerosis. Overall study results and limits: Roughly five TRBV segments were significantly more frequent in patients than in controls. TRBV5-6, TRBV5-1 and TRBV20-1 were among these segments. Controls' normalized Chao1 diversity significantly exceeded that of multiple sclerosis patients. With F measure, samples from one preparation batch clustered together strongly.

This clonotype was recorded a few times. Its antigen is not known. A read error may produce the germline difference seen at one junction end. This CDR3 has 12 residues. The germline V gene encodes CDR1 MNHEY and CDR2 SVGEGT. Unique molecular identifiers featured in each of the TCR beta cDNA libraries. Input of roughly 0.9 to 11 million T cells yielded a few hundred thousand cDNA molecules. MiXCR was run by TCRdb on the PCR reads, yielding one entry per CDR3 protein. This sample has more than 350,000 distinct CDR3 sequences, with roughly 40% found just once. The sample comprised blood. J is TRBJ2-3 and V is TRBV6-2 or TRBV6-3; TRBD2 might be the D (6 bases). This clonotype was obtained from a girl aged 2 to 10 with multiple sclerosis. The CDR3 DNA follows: TGTGTCAGCCGGGACTCTGGAGATACGCAGTATTTT. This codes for CVSRDSGDTQYF.